One and the same sample provided the 24 T cell receptor beta chains below, sequenced in a study of shared clonotypes between healthy human individuals. The method was immunoSEQ multiplex PCR; TCRdb's version includes in-frame clones alone and lacks a portion of them. Counted here are about 480,000 clones, roughly 78% occurring once; the ten biggest clones make up approximately 13%. Sequencing was performed on PBMCs. The receptors stem from a woman aged 40-49 years in good health. Some clones in this sample may be carry-over from other donors' samples.

The chain recombines TRBV10-1 with TRBJ2-1; D not resolved. CDR3 length: 11 residues. The V and J ends lost 6 bases and 8 bases respectively, with 8 bases between them. Germline V gene data show CDR1 as WNHNN and CDR2 as SYGVQD (reference sequence). The CDR3 region is CASRKRYEQFF. CDR3 in DNA: TGCGCCAGCAGGAAGCGTTATGAGCAGTTCTTC.

J is TRBJ2-5 and V is TRBV5-5, with D tentatively TRBD1 or TRBD2 (6 bases each). V shed 6 bases and J shed 5 bases, with 17 bases lying between them. The germline V gene encodes CDR1 SGHKS and CDR2 YYEKEE (reference sequence). The CDR3 is made up of 14 amino acids. The CDR3 nucleotides are TGTGCCAGCACCCAAAACGGGGGCGGCGAGACCCAGTACTTC. Protein product: CASTQNGGGETQYF.

This clone was observed a single time. The rearrangement joins TRBV7-2 to TRBJ2-7, with a possible D match to TRBD2 (7 bases). This CDR3 region has 17 residues. Trimming cost V 5 bases and J 2 bases, with 22 bases left between them. Germline CDR1 SGHTA, CDR2 FQGNSA. The CDR3 nucleotides read TGTGCCAGCAGCCCCCGAATCCTAGGGGGGGTTGCCTACGAGCAGTACTTC. This codes for CASSPRILGGVAYEQYF.

The chain has TRBV7-2 and TRBJ2-2; no clear D gene. CDR1 SGHTA and CDR2 FQGNSA come from the germline V gene. V was trimmed by 5 bases and J by 0 bases, leaving 13 bases between them. This CDR3 region has 16 residues. The CDR3 nucleotides read TGTGCCAGCAGCACCAGACAAAAAGCGAACACCGGGGAGCTGTTTTTT. This codes for CASSTRQKANTGELFF.

The chain is built from TRBV28 and TRBJ2-6; D not resolved. The length of the CDR3 is 15 residues. Trimming took off 1 base at V and 2 bases at J, with 6 bases between the two ends. Germline lookup yields CDR1 MDHEN and CDR2 SYDVKM. The CDR3 sequence: CASSLLGTGANVLTF. Written as DNA, the CDR3 is TGTGCCAGCAGTTTATTAGGGACTGGGGCCAACGTCCTGACTTTC.

V and J are TRBV29-1 and TRBJ2-5, with D maybe TRBD2 (6 bases). Germline assignment: CDR1 SQVTM and CDR2 ANQGSEA. With 7 bases removed from V and 5 bases from J, the gap between germline ends came to 14 bases. CDR3 size: 12 residues. Written as DNA, the CDR3 is TGCAGCGCCAAGACTAGTTTGGAGACCCAGTACTTC. It translates to CSAKTSLETQYF.

This clone has only one observation. DNA of the CDR3: TGTGCCAGCAGCTTAGGTCTAGCGGAGACCAATGAGCAGTTCTTC. Protein: CASSLGLAETNEQFF. The chain couples TRBV7-8 to TRBJ2-1; TRBD2 matches at 7 bases. V shed 1 base, J shed 6 bases, and the junction held 6 bases outside the gene matches. The germline CDR1 and CDR2 sequences are SGHVS and FQNEAQ. This CDR3 has 15 amino acids.

The chain couples TRBV5-1 to TRBJ1-3, with a weak D call TRBD1 (5 bases). Germline assignment: CDR1 SGHRS and CDR2 YFSETQ. Trimming left V 0 bases short and J 2 bases short, with 9 bases between. This CDR3 is 15 amino acids long. CDR3 sequence reads: CASSLEGTTGNTIYF. In nucleotides, the CDR3 is TGCGCCAGCAGCTTGGAGGGGACGACTGGAAACACCATATATTTT.

V is TRBV28 and J is TRBJ1-6, with D unresolved. Germline-derived CDR1 and CDR2 are MDHEN and SYDVKM. This CDR3 is built from 15 residues. V lost 6 bases, J lost 8 bases, and 17 bases lay in between. The CDR3 nucleotides read TGTGCCAGCAGCCCTTGGGCACGGAGGGATTCACCCCTCCACTTT. Protein sequence: CASSPWARRDSPLHF.

The chain uses TRBV25-1 and TRBJ2-3; the match to TRBD2 covers 12 bases. CDR1 MGHDK and CDR2 SYGVNS come from the germline V gene. Unmatched junction bases numbered 6, after V lost 3 bases and J lost 5 bases. The CDR3 loop spans 16 amino acids. In nucleotides, the CDR3 is TGTGCCAGCAGTGACCGACTAGCGGGGGAGATAGATACGCAGTATTTT. Amino acids: CASSDRLAGEIDTQYF.

The V gene is TRBV5-1, the J gene TRBJ1-1, with D perhaps TRBD1 (6 bases). Trimming shortened V by 0 bases and J by 3 bases, and 12 bases separated the two germline ends. The CDR3 is 15 amino acids. Germline V lookup: CDR1 SGHRS, CDR2 YFSETQ. CDR3 sequence: CASSLVVGGDTEAFF. The CDR3 DNA reads as TGCGCCAGCAGCTTGGTGGTAGGGGGAGACACTGAAGCTTTCTTT.

The chain recombines TRBV6-6 with TRBJ2-7; D is perhaps TRBD2 (6 bases). Germline-derived CDR1 and CDR2 are MNHNY and SVGAGI (reference sequence). The CDR3 extends over 14 amino acids. V lost 2 bases and J lost 1, with 9 bases in between. CDR3 in amino acids: CASSYRRDSYEQYF. CDR3 in DNA: TGTGCCAGCAGTTACCGGCGGGATTCCTACGAGCAGTACTTC.

The chain links TRBV27 to TRBJ1-5; perhaps TRBD1 as D (6 bases). This CDR3 is built from 16 residues. Trimming left V 1 base short and J 0 bases short, with 10 bases between. Per the germline V gene, CDR1 is MNHEY and CDR2 is SMNVEV (reference sequence). The CDR3 spells CASSLWGAGSNQPQHF. The CDR3 nucleotides are TGTGCCAGCAGTTTATGGGGGGCAGGTAGCAATCAGCCCCAGCATTTT.

V gene TRBV2 combines with J gene TRBJ1-2; 8 nucleotides agree with TRBD1. The length of the CDR3 is 14 residues. Germline V gene sequence: CDR1 SNHLY, CDR2 FYNNEI. V was clipped by 4 bases and J by 4 bases; unmatched bases: 5. The CDR3 nucleotides read TGTGCCAGCAGTGCGAGGACAGGGTTCTATGGCTACACCTTC. Its translation: CASSARTGFYGYTF.

This clone was found once. The chain recombines TRBV28 with TRBJ1-1; D uncertain. Trimming left V 3 bases short and J 0 bases short, with 17 bases between. This CDR3 contains 17 residues. The germline V gene encodes CDR1 MDHEN and CDR2 SYDVKM. The CDR3 protein is CASSFAGFGELNTEAFF. CDR3 nucleotide sequence: TGTGCCAGCAGTTTTGCCGGTTTCGGGGAACTGAACACTGAAGCTTTCTTT.

The chain joins TRBV28 to TRBJ1-5; no clear D. CDR3 length: 13 amino acids. Germline V gene lookup returns CDR1 MDHEN and CDR2 SYDVKM. The V end lost 6 bases, the J end lost 6 bases, and 12 bases lay between the germline ends. CDR3 amino acids: CASSTPQTQPQHF. Written as DNA, the CDR3 is TGTGCCAGCAGCACCCCGCAAACTCAGCCCCAGCATTTT. The whole variable domain, remainder taken from reference TRBV28 and TRBJ1-5, is DVKVTQSSRYLVKRTGEKVFLECVQDMDHENMFWYRQDPGLGLRLIYFSYDVKMKEKGDIPEGYSVSREKKERFSLILESASTNQTSMYLCASSTPQTQPQHFGDGTRLSIL.

This chain connects TRBV6-6 to TRBJ2-7; D is unresolved. Trimming shortened V by 5 bases and J by 3 bases, and 11 bases separated the two germline ends. This CDR3 region has 13 residues. Germline CDR1 MNHNY, CDR2 SVGAGI (reference sequence). The CDR3 DNA reads as TGTGCCAGCAGTGGCACCCTGGGCTACGAGCAGTACTTC. It specifies CASSGTLGYEQYF.

This chain links TRBV10-3 with TRBJ1-5, with D hard to call. Germline assignment: CDR1 ENHRY and CDR2 SYGVKD. V lost 3 bases and J lost 2, with 11 bases in between. CDR3 length equals 15 residues. CDR3 loop: CAISEGKGGNQPQHF. The DNA of the CDR3 is TGTGCCATCAGTGAAGGTAAAGGTGGCAATCAGCCCCAGCATTTT.

This sequence joins TRBV28 and TRBJ2-7; the match to TRBD1 covers 8 bases. Trimming took 6 bases from V and 3 from J; bases not matched to a gene: 7. Germline V lookup: CDR1 MDHEN, CDR2 SYDVKM. CDR3 length equals 14 residues. As DNA, the CDR3 is TGTGCCAGCAGCACCCCGGACAGGGACTACGAGCAGTACTTC. Residues: CASSTPDRDYEQYF.

The V gene is TRBV29-1, the J gene TRBJ2-7; D not certain. Per germline, CDR1 SQVTM and CDR2 ANQGSEA. Trimming removed 4 bases at V and 0 bases at J, with 10 bases between. CDR3 size: 13 residues. The DNA for the CDR3 is TGCAGCGTTGCCCCGACTGGCTCCTACGAGCAGTACTTC. Protein: CSVAPTGSYEQYF.

CDR3 coding DNA: TGTGCCAGCGGACAGCAACCCGAGACCCAGTACTTC. Translation gives CASGQQPETQYF. The chain recombines TRBV2 with TRBJ2-5, with a weak D call TRBD1 (6 bases). V lost 8 bases, J lost 5 bases, and 12 bases lay in between. The V gene's germline CDR1 is SNHLY and CDR2 FYNNEI. The CDR3 has 12 residues.

V gene TRBV6-5 combines with J gene TRBJ2-1; D possibly corresponds to TRBD1 (6 bases). The CDR3 has 14 amino acids. V gave up 7 bases and J gave up 0 bases, with 10 bases separating them. Germline loops: CDR1 MNHEY, CDR2 SVGAGI. The chain's CDR3 is CASMRGISYNEQFF. The CDR3 coding sequence is TGTGCCAGCATGAGGGGGATCTCCTACAATGAGCAGTTCTTC.

The chain is built from TRBV19 and TRBJ2-5, with 9 bases identical to TRBD1. Trimming at V came to 5 bases and at J to 12 bases, leaving 7 bases not matched to a gene. This CDR3 has 12 amino acids. Germline CDR1 is LNHDA and CDR2 is SQIVND (reference sequence). CDR3 protein: CASSPQQGAKYF. The CDR3 bases are TGTGCCAGTAGTCCCCAACAGGGGGCGAAGTACTTC.

The chain links TRBV29-1 to TRBJ2-7; 7 nucleotides match TRBD1. This CDR3 is built from 12 residues. V was pared by 3 bases and J by 5 bases, with 4 bases of the junction left unmatched. The germline V gene has CDR1 SQVTM and CDR2 ANQGSEA. The CDR3 region has the DNA TGCAGCGTTGACGCAGGGGGAAACGAGCAGTACTTC. Translated: CSVDAGGNEQYF.